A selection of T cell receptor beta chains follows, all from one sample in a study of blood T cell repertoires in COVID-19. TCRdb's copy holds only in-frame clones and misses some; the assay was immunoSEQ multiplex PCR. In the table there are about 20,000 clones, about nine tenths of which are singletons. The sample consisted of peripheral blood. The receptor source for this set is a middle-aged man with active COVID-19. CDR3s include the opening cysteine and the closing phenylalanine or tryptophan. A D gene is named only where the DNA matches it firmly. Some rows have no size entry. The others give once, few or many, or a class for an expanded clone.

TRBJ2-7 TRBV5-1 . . CASSLPGMTYEQYF TGCGCCAGCAGCTTACCCGGGATGACCTACGAGCAGTACTTC
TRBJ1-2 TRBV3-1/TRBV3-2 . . CASSYQSGLDGYTF TGTGCCAGCAGTTATCAGAGTGGACTCGATGGCTACACCTTC
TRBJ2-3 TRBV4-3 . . CASSQALAASTDTQYF TGCGCCAGCAGCCAAGCCCTAGCAGCTAGCACAGATACGCAGTATTTT
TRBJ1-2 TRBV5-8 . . CASSLVTSYGYTF TGTGCCAGCAGCTTGGTCACCAGCTATGGCTACACCTTC
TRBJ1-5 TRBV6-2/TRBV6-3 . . CASSYPITGSSNQPQHF TGTGCCAGCAGTTACCCCATTACAGGGAGTAGCAATCAGCCCCAGCATTTT
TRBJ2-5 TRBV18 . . CASSPGLGGTQYF TGTGCCAGCTCACCAGGACTTGGAGGGACCCAGTACTTC
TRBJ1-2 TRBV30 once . CAWSDNNYGYTF TGTGCCTGGAGCGACAATAACTATGGCTACACCTTC
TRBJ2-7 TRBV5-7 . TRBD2 CASSLGTSGNEQYF TGTGCCAGCAGCTTGGGGACTAGCGGAAACGAGCAGTACTTC
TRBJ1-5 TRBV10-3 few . CAISNRDGQPQHF TGTGCCATCAGTAATCGGGATGGGCAGCCCCAGCATTTT
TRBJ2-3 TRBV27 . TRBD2 CASSFSGGDTQYF TGTGCCAGCAGTTTTTCGGGGGGAGATACGCAGTATTTT
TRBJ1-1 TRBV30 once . CACQSTGNTEAFF TGTGCCTGTCAATCGACGGGGAACACTGAAGCTTTCTTT
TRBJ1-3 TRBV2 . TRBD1 CASSKDRVSGNTIYF TGTGCCAGCAGTAAGGACAGGGTCTCTGGAAACACCATATATTTT
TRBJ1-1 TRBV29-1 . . CSVEQVSLAFF TGCAGCGTTGAGCAGGTCAGTCTAGCTTTCTTT
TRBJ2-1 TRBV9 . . CASSVQGNYNEQFF TGTGCCAGCAGCGTACAGGGGAACTACAATGAGCAGTTCTTC
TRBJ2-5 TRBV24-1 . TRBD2 CATSAGGGLETQYF TGTGCCACCAGTGCGGGGGGGGGCCTAGAGACCCAGTACTTC
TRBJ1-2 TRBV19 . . CASSISPFGGNYGYTF TGTGCCAGTAGTATTTCCCCGTTTGGGGGGAACTATGGCTACACCTTC
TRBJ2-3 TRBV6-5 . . CASSYKGLSTDTQYF TGTGCCAGCAGTTACAAGGGGCTGAGCACAGATACGCAGTATTTT
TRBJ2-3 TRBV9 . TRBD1 CASSVGTGGGDTQYF TGTGCCAGCAGCGTAGGGACAGGGGGCGGTGATACGCAGTATTTT
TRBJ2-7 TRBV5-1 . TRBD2 CASSETSGSARWQYF TGCGCCAGCAGCGAGACTAGCGGGTCTGCCCGTTGGCAGTACTTC
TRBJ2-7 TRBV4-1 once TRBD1 CASSLDRGDYEQYF TGCGCCAGCAGCTTAGACAGGGGCGACTACGAGCAGTACTTC
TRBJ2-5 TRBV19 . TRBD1 CASRGQGETQYF TGTGCCAGTAGGGGACAGGGGGAGACCCAGTACTTC
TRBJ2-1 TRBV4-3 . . CASSQGVTGYNEQFF TGCGCCAGCAGCCAAGGGGTGACAGGCTACAATGAGCAGTTCTTC
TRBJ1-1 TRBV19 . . CASSTLRGAFF TGTGCCAGTAGTACCCTGAGGGGGGCTTTCTTT
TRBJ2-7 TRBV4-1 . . CASRGHPRSYEQYF TGCGCCAGCCGGGGACACCCTCGCTCCTACGAGCAGTACTTC
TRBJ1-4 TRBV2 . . CASSEQGFEKLFF TGTGCCAGCAGTGAGCAGGGATTTGAAAAACTGTTTTTT
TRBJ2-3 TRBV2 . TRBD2 CASRGLAETDTQYF TGTGCCAGCAGGGGACTAGCGGAGACAGATACGCAGTATTTT
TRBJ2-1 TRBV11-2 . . CASSLGQSSYNEQFF TGTGCCAGCAGCCTTGGACAAAGCTCCTACAATGAGCAGTTCTTC
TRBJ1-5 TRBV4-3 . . CASSQDLGGRLNQPQHF TGCGCCAGCAGCCAAGATCTCGGGGGACGGCTCAATCAGCCCCAGCATTTT
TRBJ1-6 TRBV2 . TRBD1 CASSNTGVGNSPLHF TGTGCCAGCAGTAATACAGGGGTTGGCAATTCACCCCTCCACTTT
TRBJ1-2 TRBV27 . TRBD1 CASSPRDRVTHGYGYTF TGTGCCAGCAGTCCTAGGGACAGGGTTACTCACGGCTATGGCTACACCTTC
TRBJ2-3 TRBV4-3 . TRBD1 CASSQDGQGAPSTDTQYF TGCGCCAGCAGCCAAGACGGCCAGGGGGCCCCTAGCACAGATACGCAGTATTTT
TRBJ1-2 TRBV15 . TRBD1 CATSFRGKYTF TGTGCCACCAGCTTCAGGGGGAAGTACACCTTC
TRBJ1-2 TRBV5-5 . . CASSLEQESFYGYTF TGTGCCAGCAGCTTAGAGCAGGAAAGCTTCTATGGCTACACCTTC
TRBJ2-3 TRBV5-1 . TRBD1 CASSRTGADTQYF TGCGCCAGCAGCAGGACAGGGGCAGATACGCAGTATTTT
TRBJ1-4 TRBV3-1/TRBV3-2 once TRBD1 CASSQLDRTNEKLFF TGTGCCAGCAGCCAACTGGACAGGACGAATGAAAAACTGTTTTTT
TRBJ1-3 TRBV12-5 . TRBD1 CASGTDRGQFGNTIYF TGTGCTAGTGGTACAGACAGGGGACAGTTTGGAAACACCATATATTTT
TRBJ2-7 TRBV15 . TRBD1 CATSARQGSDEQYF TGTGCCACCAGCGCAAGACAGGGATCGGACGAGCAGTACTTC
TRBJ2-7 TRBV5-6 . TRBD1 CATGVGTAYEQYF TGTGCCACCGGTGTGGGGACAGCTTACGAGCAGTACTTC
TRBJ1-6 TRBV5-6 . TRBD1 CASSVPQGAENSPLHF TGTGCCAGCAGCGTACCACAGGGGGCAGAGAATTCACCCCTCCACTTT
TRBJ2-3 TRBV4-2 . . CASSEPTDTQYF TGTGCCAGCAGCGAGCCAACAGATACGCAGTATTTT
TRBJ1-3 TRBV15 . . CATSALVGPGNTIYF TGTGCCACCAGCGCCCTTGTTGGGCCTGGAAACACCATATATTTT
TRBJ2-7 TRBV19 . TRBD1 CASSNLQGAKGEQYF TGTGCCAGTAGTAACCTCCAGGGGGCCAAGGGCGAGCAGTACTTC
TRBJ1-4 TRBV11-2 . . CASSRGLATNEKLFF TGTGCCAGCAGTCGAGGACTCGCAACTAATGAAAAACTGTTTTTT
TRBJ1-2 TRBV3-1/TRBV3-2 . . CASSQGRRTNYGYTF TGTGCCAGCAGCCAAGGACGCAGGACTAACTATGGCTACACCTTC
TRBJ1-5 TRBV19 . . CASSTLTGRGYSNQPQHF TGTGCCAGTAGTACACTCACAGGGAGGGGTTATAGCAATCAGCCCCAGCATTTT
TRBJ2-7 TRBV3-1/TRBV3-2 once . CASSQDSGGPRSYEQYF TGTGCCAGCAGCCAAGATAGCGGAGGACCTCGCTCCTACGAGCAGTACTTC
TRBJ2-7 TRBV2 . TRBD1 CATKGQGGPYEQYF TGTGCCACCAAAGGACAGGGGGGCCCCTACGAGCAGTACTTC
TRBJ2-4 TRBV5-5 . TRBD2 CASSFQKSGGHKNIQYF TGTGCCAGCAGCTTCCAGAAAAGCGGGGGCCACAAAAACATTCAGTACTTC
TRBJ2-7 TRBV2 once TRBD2 CASSGSSGYEQYF TGTGCCAGCAGTGGTTCTAGCGGATACGAGCAGTACTTC
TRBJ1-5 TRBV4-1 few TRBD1 CASTPDRGVTQPQHF TGCGCCAGCACCCCAGACAGGGGGGTGACTCAGCCCCAGCATTTT
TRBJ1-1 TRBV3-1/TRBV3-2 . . CASSPGNTEAFF TGTGCCAGCAGCCCAGGGAACACTGAAGCTTTCTTT